A selection of T cell receptor beta chains follows, all from one sample in a study of blood T cells in healthy people across ages. TCRdb re-called the 5' RACE reads with MiXCR, one entry per CDR3 protein. Of hundreds of thousands of distinct CDR3 sequences detected, about 30% appear once; the ten largest clones hold approximately 15%. What was sequenced was blood. These receptors came from an elderly woman in good health. Each CDR3 is given with its conserved first and last residue. A D gene is named only where the DNA matches it firmly. Clone size is not always given. Where it is, it says once, few, many or a class for expanded clones.

size: few; D: .; J: TRBJ2-7; V: TRBV7-2; DNA: TGTGCCAGCAGCTTAGGACGGATGGGATCCTACGAGCAGTACTTC; CDR3: CASSLGRMGSYEQYF
size: .; D: .; J: TRBJ2-7; V: TRBV10-3; DNA: TGTGCCATCAGTGAGCCAGGAGAGACCCGGTACTTC; CDR3: CAISEPGETRYF
size: few; D: .; J: TRBJ2-4; V: TRBV20-1; DNA: TGCCACGGAGGGACATCCCACATCGGAGCCAAAAACATTCAGTACTTC; CDR3: CHGGTSHIGAKNIQYF
size: .; D: TRBD1; J: TRBJ1-1; V: TRBV4-1; DNA: TGCGCCAGCAGCCAAGATGAGACAGGGGTGTACACTGAAGCTTTCTTT; CDR3: CASSQDETGVYTEAFF
size: many; D: TRBD2; J: TRBJ2-1; V: TRBV2; DNA: TGTGCCAGTAGACTAGCGGGGGGTGTGAATGAGCAGTTCTTC; CDR3: CASRLAGGVNEQFF
size: .; D: .; J: TRBJ1-1; V: TRBV21-1; DNA: TGTGCCAGCAGCGGCCACAGGGGCGCCTACACTGAAGCTTTCTTT; CDR3: CASSGHRGAYTEAFF
size: .; D: TRBD1; J: TRBJ1-5; V: TRBV2; DNA: TGTGCCAGCACCAGGGGGGGTAACAATCAGCCCCAGCATTTT; CDR3: CASTRGGNNQPQHF
size: many; D: .; J: TRBJ1-2; V: TRBV9; DNA: TGTGCCAGCAGCCGGGTTAAGGTTGGCTACACCTTC; CDR3: CASSRVKVGYTF
size: .; D: .; J: TRBJ2-7; V: TRBV11-2; DNA: TGTGCCAGCAGCTTAGATTCTACAGTTCGCGACCAGTACTTC; CDR3: CASSLDSTVRDQYF
size: many; D: .; J: TRBJ2-7; V: TRBV6-1; DNA: TGTGCCAGCAGTGCTACGTCTGGCGCCTACGAGCAGTACTTC; CDR3: CASSATSGAYEQYF
size: .; D: .; J: TRBJ1-2; V: TRBV20-1; DNA: TGCAGTGCGGATCAAGAGGGGTATGGCTACACCTTC; CDR3: CSADQEGYGYTF
size: many; D: .; J: TRBJ2-1; V: TRBV6-5; DNA: TGTGCCAGCAGTTACTCGGGGGGGCGGCTGGTCAATGAGCAGTTCTTC; CDR3: CASSYSGGRLVNEQFF
size: many; D: TRBD2; J: TRBJ2-3; V: TRBV5-1; DNA: TGCGCCAGCAGCCTGACTAGCGGAAGCACAGATACGCAGTATTTT; CDR3: CASSLTSGSTDTQYF
size: .; D: TRBD2; J: TRBJ2-7; V: TRBV7-2; DNA: TGTGCTAGCAGCCTAAGCGCCAGCGGGAGGACCCTATCCTACGAGCAGTACTTC; CDR3: CASSLSASGRTLSYEQYF
size: many; D: TRBD2; J: TRBJ2-1; V: TRBV4-2; DNA: TGTGCCAGCAGCCAAGGTATAGCGGGGGGGCCCGGCGTCAATGAGCAGTTCTTC; CDR3: CASSQGIAGGPGVNEQFF
size: many; D: .; J: TRBJ2-7; V: TRBV6-1; DNA: TGTGCCACCGGGACTTACGAGCAGTACTTC; CDR3: CATGTYEQYF
size: many; D: .; J: TRBJ2-1; V: TRBV29-1; DNA: TGCAGCGTTGAAGTCGGGGGTCCCAATGAGCAGTTCTTC; CDR3: CSVEVGGPNEQFF
size: many; D: TRBD1; J: TRBJ1-1; V: TRBV5-5; DNA: TGTGCCAGCAGCTGGAGTCGACAGGGTATAACTGAAGCTTTCTTT; CDR3: CASSWSRQGITEAFF
size: .; D: TRBD1; J: TRBJ2-7; V: TRBV7-2; DNA: TGTGCCAGCAGCTTTTCCGGGACAGGGGTCCAAAATCTCTACGAGCAGTACTTC; CDR3: CASSFSGTGVQNLYEQYF
size: many; D: .; J: TRBJ2-1; V: TRBV3-1; DNA: TGTGCCAGCAGCCTCCCAAGTGTGTCCGGCTCTGGCAATGAGCAGTTCTTC; CDR3: CASSLPSVSGSGNEQFF
size: many; D: TRBD2; J: TRBJ2-1; V: TRBV20-1; DNA: TGCAGTGCTCTGACTAGCGGGGGGCCCGGTGAGCAGTTCTTC; CDR3: CSALTSGGPGEQFF
size: few; D: .; J: TRBJ2-2; V: TRBV7-9; DNA: TGTGCCAGCAGCTTACGTCTAGGCGGGGAGCTGTTTTTT; CDR3: CASSLRLGGELFF
size: many; D: .; J: TRBJ2-5; V: TRBV5-1; DNA: TGCGCCAGCAGCTTGCGGACAGCGAAAGAGACCCAGTACTTC; CDR3: CASSLRTAKETQYF
size: .; D: .; J: TRBJ2-3; V: TRBV12-3/TRBV12-4; DNA: TGTGCCAGCAGACCGATACAGTTCACAGATACGGAGTATTTT; CDR3: CASRPIQFTDTEYF
size: .; D: TRBD1; J: TRBJ2-5; V: TRBV25-1; DNA: TGTGCCAGCAGGGGGACAGGGCGTAGCTACGAGACCCAGTACTTC; CDR3: CASRGTGRSYETQYF
size: .; D: .; J: TRBJ2-1; V: TRBV5-1; DNA: TGCGCCAGCAGCTTGTACGGCGGAGTCTCCTACAATGAGCAGTTCTTC; CDR3: CASSLYGGVSYNEQFF
size: .; D: .; J: TRBJ2-7; V: TRBV20-1; DNA: TGCAGTGCAATCCGTCCGGGACGCTCCTACGAGCAGTACTTC; CDR3: CSAIRPGRSYEQYF
size: .; D: .; J: TRBJ1-4; V: TRBV29-1; DNA: TGCAGCGCACAAAATGAAAAACTGTTTTTT; CDR3: CSAQNEKLFF
size: many; D: TRBD2; J: TRBJ2-5; V: TRBV12-5; DNA: TGTGCTAGTGCCACCCCGGGGGGGACCCAGTACTTC; CDR3: CASATPGGTQYF
size: .; D: TRBD1; J: TRBJ2-2; V: TRBV7-8; DNA: TGTGCCAGCAGGCCGGGACAGGGTTTGACCGGGGAGCTGTTTTTT; CDR3: CASRPGQGLTGELFF
size: once; D: .; J: TRBJ1-2; V: TRBV12-3/TRBV12-4; DNA: TGTGCCAGCAGTTTTGGGCGGGGGGTCGGCTACACCTTC; CDR3: CASSFGRGVGYTF
size: .; D: TRBD1; J: TRBJ2-2; V: TRBV27; DNA: TGTGCCAGCAGTGACTTCCGGGACAGGGGATTTGCCGGGGAGCTGTTTTTT; CDR3: CASSDFRDRGFAGELFF
size: many; D: .; J: TRBJ2-7; V: TRBV2; DNA: TGTGCCAGCAGTGAAGCGAGGCAGAACCCCTACGAGCAGTACTTC; CDR3: CASSEARQNPYEQYF
size: few; D: TRBD1; J: TRBJ2-5; V: TRBV12-3/TRBV12-4; DNA: TGTGCCAGCAGTTTAGGGTCAGGGGGTGAGCAGTACTTC; CDR3: CASSLGSGGEQYF
size: many; D: TRBD1; J: TRBJ1-2; V: TRBV5-1; DNA: TGCGCCAGCAGCCTTAATCCCGGACAGGGGGCGCTTGGCTACACCTTC; CDR3: CASSLNPGQGALGYTF
size: few; D: TRBD1; J: TRBJ1-4; V: TRBV7-2; DNA: TGTGCCAGCAGCTTAAATCAGGGGGCGCGGTTATCTGAAAAACTGTTTTTT; CDR3: CASSLNQGARLSEKLFF
size: many; D: .; J: TRBJ2-6; V: TRBV30; DNA: TGTGCCTCGAGTAACAGGGCCTCTGGGGCCAACGTCCTGACTTTC; CDR3: CASSNRASGANVLTF
size: many; D: .; J: TRBJ1-2; V: TRBV7-2; DNA: TGTGCCAGCAGCTTATTGGGCAGGGACTCGTATGGCTACACCTTC; CDR3: CASSLLGRDSYGYTF
size: .; D: TRBD1; J: TRBJ1-5; V: TRBV20-1; DNA: TGCAGTGCTAAGACAGGGCCAGATCAGCCCCAGCATTTT; CDR3: CSAKTGPDQPQHF
size: many; D: .; J: TRBJ1-4; V: TRBV28; DNA: TGTGCCAGCAGGAAGGGGGGTCTCATTGAAAAACTGTTTTTT; CDR3: CASRKGGLIEKLFF
size: few; D: .; J: TRBJ1-2; V: TRBV20-1; DNA: TGCAGTGCTAGAGATGACCTTGATAGCTATGGCTACACCTTC; CDR3: CSARDDLDSYGYTF
size: many; D: .; J: TRBJ1-2; V: TRBV6-5; DNA: TGTGCCAGCAAGAAATTGGGGGTAGACGGCTACACCTTC; CDR3: CASKKLGVDGYTF